This T cell receptor (beta chain) comes out of a study of T cell responses to AZD1222 COVID-19 vaccine (TCRdb year 2021). Looking at the study overall: AZD1222 recipients whose second dose came at about 4 weeks and those whose second dose came at about 12 weeks were combined into one group, since spike-specific TCR depth and breadth did not differ between the two schedules. TCR sequencing was performed for approximately 240 trial participants, of whom around 200 were given two doses of AZD1222 and 26 were given two doses of MenACWY control vaccine. Trial participants were enrolled into age subgroups of 18-55, 56-69 and 70-plus years, which contained roughly 140, 27 and 60 TCR-sequenced participants, respectively.

General study outcomes and caveats: Spike-specific TCR breadth and depth rose significantly after two AZD1222 doses compared with day 0 and with MenACWY recipients. Most participants were white British and females outnumbered males, and the authors suggested that clonal diversity may have been underestimated. The 56-69-year group was small, and its depth increase did not reach significance, likely because of low power. No day 14 peak-response samples were available, so repertoires were characterized only after the peak T cell response. The vaccine-associated CD4 TCRs covered the entire spike protein, and the dominant responses fell in regions 160-218 and 743-854. Reportedly, almost half of the unique spike-specific TCRs recognized epitopes lying outside the regions that are mutated in the B.1.351 and B.1.1.7 variants. Conclusions about previously exposed vaccinees are limited because only five to seven AZD1222 recipients were SARS-CoV-2 seropositive at baseline.

In the case of this clone: Its antigen is currently not known. It has no much larger one-base neighbor in the sample; base qualities were not kept.

The CDR3 regions of human TCRbeta chains were analyzed by immunosequencing. In the paper's pipeline: TCRs in the repertoires were matched against a reference library of SARS-CoV-2-specific TCRs that had been generated with the MIRA antigen-specificity platform. Breadth was defined as the fraction of unique TCRs that were SARS-CoV-2-associated. Depth was defined as the fraction of total T cells that were SARS-CoV-2-associated. Using the MIRA data, every spike-specific TCR was mapped to the spike region that the TCR reacted to and assigned to either a CD4 or a CD8 class. Log10-transformed breadth and depth values were compared by one-way ANOVA with Sidak's multiple comparisons tests. This immuneACCESS table, as held by TCRdb, lists in-frame sequences with V and J called but not all clones. Of the missing ones, under half trace to an unresolved V gene in checked studies; the others have no known cause. Clone size and V and J calls were adopted from that table, with D and trimming inferred from the DNA. Across this sample there are some 150,000 clones, with around nine tenths seen only once. Over 3.5% of the sample is held by the ten biggest clonotypes.

Per the publication, the time point label means: baseline before first vaccination. The vaccinee samples were drawn from two UK trials, COV001 and COV002, one of which was a single-blind randomized controlled phase 2/3 trial testing AZD1222 (ChAdOx1 nCoV-19) in healthy adults. For TCRbeta chain sequencing, PBMC samples were collected from trial participants at day 0 and at day 28 after the second dose. This TCR was recovered from an adult in good health. This specimen was peripheral blood, taken on day 0 of AZD1222 vaccination.

The nucleotides are TGCGCCAGCAGCTACACCCCCGACGGGTTTTGGCCCTTACTCTATGGCTACACCTTC. It translates to CASSYTPDGFWPLLYGYTF. The chain employs TRBV5-1 and TRBJ1-2; the D gene is not confidently resolved. V is cut by 3 bases and J by 4 bases, and the space between the germline ends is 28 bases. CDR1 and CDR2, looked up from the germline V gene, are SGHRS and YFSETQ. From the cysteine up to the phenylalanine, the CDR3 has a length of 19 residues. Of all the DNA, just the CDR3 is kept, 57 bases in frame from base 1.